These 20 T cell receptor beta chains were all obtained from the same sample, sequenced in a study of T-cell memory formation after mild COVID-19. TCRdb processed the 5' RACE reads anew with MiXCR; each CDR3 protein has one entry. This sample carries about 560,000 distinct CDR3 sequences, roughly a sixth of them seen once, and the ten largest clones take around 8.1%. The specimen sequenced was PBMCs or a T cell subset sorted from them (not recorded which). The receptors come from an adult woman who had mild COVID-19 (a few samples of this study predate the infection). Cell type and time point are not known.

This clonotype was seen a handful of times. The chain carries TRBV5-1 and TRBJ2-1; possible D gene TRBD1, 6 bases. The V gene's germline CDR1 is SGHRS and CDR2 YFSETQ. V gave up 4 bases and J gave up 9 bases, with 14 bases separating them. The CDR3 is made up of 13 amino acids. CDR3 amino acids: CASSRTDSSEQFF. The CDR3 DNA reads TGCGCCAGCAGCCGAACGGACAGTTCTGAGCAGTTCTTC. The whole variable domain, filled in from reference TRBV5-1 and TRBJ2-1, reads KAGVTQTPRYLIKTRGQQVTLSCSPISGHRSVSWYQQTPGQGLQFLFEYFSETQRNKGNFPGRFSGRQFSNSRSEMNVSTLELGDSALYLCASSRTDSSEQFFGPGTRLTVL.

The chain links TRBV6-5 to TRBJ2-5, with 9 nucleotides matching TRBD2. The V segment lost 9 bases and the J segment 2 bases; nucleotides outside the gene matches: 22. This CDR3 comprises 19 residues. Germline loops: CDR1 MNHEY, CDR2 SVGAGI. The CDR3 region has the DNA TGTGCCAGTAGACTGCGCCCATTCGGTCTAGCGGGGCCTCAAGAGACCCAGTACTTC. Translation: CASRLRPFGLAGPQETQYF.

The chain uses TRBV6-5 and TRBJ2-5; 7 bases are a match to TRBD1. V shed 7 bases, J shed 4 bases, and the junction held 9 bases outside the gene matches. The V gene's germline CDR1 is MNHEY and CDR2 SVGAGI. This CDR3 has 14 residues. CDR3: CASTLDRARETQYF. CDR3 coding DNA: TGTGCCAGCACCCTAGACAGGGCTCGAGAGACCCAGTACTTC.

As DNA, the CDR3 is TGTGCCAGCAGGCGGACTAGCTGGGTTCGCTACGAGCAGTACTTC. Protein sequence: CASRRTSWVRYEQYF. The rearrangement joins TRBV6-2 or TRBV6-3 to TRBJ2-7; 8 positions agree with TRBD2. Looked up from germline, CDR1 is MNHEY and CDR2 is SVGEGT. V lost 6 bases, J lost 3 bases, and 10 bases stayed unmatched. This CDR3 region has 15 residues.

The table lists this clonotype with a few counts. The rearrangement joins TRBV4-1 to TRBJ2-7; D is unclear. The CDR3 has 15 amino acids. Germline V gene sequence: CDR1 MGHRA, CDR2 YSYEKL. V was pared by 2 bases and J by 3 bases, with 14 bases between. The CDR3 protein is CASSQRHFQVYEQYF. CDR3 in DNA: TGCGCCAGCAGCCAACGACACTTTCAAGTCTACGAGCAGTACTTC.

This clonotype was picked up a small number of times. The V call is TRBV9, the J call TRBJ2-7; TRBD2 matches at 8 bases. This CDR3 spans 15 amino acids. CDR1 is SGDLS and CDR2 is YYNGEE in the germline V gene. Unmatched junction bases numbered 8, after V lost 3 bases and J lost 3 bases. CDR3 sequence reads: CASSATTTSGYEQYF. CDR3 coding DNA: TGTGCCAGCAGCGCAACTACAACTAGCGGCTACGAGCAGTACTTC.

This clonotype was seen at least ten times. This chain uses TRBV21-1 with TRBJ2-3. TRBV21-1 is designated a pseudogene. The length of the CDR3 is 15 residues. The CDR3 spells CASSKASGSTDTQYF. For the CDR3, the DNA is TGTGCCAGCAGCAAAGCATCCGGAAGCACAGATACGCAGTATTTT.

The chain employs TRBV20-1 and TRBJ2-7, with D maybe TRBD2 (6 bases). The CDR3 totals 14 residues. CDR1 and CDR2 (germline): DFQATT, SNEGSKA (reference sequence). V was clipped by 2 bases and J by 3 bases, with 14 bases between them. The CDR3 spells CSARPTSGGYEQYF. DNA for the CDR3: TGCAGTGCTAGACCGACTAGTGGAGGCTACGAGCAGTACTTC.

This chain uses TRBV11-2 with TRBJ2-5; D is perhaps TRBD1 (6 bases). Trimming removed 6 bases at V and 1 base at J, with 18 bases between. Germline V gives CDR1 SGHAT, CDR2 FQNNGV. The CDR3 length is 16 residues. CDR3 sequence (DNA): TGTGCCAGCAGAGCCCCGGGACATAAGACCCAAGAGACCCAGTACTTC. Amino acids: CASRAPGHKTQETQYF.

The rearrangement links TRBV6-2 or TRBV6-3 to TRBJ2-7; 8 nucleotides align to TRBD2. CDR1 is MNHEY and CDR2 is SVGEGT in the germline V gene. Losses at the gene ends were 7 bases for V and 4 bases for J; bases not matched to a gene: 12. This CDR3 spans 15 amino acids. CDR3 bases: TGTGCCAGCAATCCTCGGGCGGGGGGCTTTTACGAGCAGTACTTC. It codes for CASNPRAGGFYEQYF.

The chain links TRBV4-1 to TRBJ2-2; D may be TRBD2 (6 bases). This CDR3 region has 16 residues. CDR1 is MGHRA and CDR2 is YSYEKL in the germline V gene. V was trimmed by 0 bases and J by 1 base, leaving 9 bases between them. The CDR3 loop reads CASSQEVRGNTGELFF. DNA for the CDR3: TGCGCCAGCAGCCAAGAGGTGCGGGGGAACACCGGGGAGCTGTTTTTT.

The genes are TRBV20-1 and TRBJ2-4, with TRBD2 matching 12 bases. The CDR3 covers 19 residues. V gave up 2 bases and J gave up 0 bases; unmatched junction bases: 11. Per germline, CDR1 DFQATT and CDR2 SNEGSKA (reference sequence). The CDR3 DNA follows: TGCAGTGCTAGAAAAGGCATAGGACTAGCGGGATTAGCCAAAAACATTCAGTACTTC. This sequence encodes CSARKGIGLAGLAKNIQYF.

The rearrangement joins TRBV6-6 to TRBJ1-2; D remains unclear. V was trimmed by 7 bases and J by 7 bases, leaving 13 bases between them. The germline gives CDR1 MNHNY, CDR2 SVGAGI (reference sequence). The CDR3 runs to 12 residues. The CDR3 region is CASTAGEFGYTF. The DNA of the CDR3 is TGTGCCAGCACCGCGGGAGAGTTTGGCTACACCTTC.

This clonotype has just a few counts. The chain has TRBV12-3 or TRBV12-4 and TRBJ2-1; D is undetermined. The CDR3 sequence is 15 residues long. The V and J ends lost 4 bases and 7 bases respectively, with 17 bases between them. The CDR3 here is CASSSSRAERNEQFF. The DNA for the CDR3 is TGTGCCAGCAGTTCCTCTAGGGCTGAAAGGAATGAGCAGTTCTTC.

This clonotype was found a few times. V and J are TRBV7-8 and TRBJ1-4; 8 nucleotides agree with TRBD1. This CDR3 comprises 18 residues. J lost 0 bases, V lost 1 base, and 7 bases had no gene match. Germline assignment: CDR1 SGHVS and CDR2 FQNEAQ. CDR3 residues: CASSLVAGGVATNEKLFF. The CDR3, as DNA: TGTGCCAGCAGCTTAGTGGCAGGGGGCGTTGCAACTAATGAAAAACTGTTTTTT. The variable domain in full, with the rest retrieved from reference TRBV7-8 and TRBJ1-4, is GAGVSQSPRYKVAKRGQDVALRCDPISGHVSLFWYQQALGQGPEFLTYFQNEAQLDKSGLPSDRFFAERPEGSVSTLKIQRTQQEDSAVYLCASSLVAGGVATNEKLFFGSGTQLSVL.

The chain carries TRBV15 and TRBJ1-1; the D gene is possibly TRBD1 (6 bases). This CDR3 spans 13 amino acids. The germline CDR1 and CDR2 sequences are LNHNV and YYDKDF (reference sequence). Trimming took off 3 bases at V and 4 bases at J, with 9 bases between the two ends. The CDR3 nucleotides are TGTGCCACCAGCAGGGAAGGGGGCACTGAAGCTTTCTTT. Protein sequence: CATSREGGTEAFF.

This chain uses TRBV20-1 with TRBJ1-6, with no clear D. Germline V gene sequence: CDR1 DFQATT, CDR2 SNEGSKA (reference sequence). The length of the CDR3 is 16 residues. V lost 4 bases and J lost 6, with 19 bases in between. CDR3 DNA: TGCAGTGCTACGGTCGGTGGTGCCCCTCGTAATTCACCCCTCCACTTT. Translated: CSATVGGAPRNSPLHF.

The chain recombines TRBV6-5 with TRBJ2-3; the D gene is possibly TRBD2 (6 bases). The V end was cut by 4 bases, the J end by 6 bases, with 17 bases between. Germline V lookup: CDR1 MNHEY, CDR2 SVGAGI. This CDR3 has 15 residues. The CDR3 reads CASSSKGLVGDTQYF. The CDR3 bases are TGTGCCAGCAGTTCGAAGGGACTTGTAGGCGATACGCAGTATTTT.

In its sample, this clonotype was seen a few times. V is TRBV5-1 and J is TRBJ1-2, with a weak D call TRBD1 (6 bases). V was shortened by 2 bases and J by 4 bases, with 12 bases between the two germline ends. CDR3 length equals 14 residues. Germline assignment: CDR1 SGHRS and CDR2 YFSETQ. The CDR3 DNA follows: TGCGCCAGCAGCTTCGACATGACAGGCTATGGCTACACCTTC. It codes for CASSFDMTGYGYTF. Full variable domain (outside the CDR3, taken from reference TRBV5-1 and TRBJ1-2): KAGVTQTPRYLIKTRGQQVTLSCSPISGHRSVSWYQQTPGQGLQFLFEYFSETQRNKGNFPGRFSGRQFSNSRSEMNVSTLELGDSALYLCASSFDMTGYGYTFGSGTRLTVV.

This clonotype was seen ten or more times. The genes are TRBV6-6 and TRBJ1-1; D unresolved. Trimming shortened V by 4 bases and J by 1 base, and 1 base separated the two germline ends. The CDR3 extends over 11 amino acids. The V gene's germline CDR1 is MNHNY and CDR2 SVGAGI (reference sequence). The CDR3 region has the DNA TGTGCCAGCAGTTGGAACACTGAAGCTTTCTTT. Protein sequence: CASSWNTEAFF.